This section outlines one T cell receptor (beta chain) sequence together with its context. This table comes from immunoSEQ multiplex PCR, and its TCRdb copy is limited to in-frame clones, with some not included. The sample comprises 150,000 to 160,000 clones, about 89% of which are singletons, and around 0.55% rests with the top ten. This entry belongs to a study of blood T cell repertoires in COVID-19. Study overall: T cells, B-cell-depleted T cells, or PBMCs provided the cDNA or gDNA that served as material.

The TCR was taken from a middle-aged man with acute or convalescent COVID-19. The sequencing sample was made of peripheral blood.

The CDR3 reads CASSKGAGGITGELFF. For the CDR3, the DNA is TGCGCCAGCAGCAAGGGGGCAGGGGGCATTACCGGGGAGCTGTTTTTT. V and J are TRBV4-3 and TRBJ2-2, with 8 bases fitting TRBD1. The CDR3 contains 16 residues. V shed 5 bases, J shed 5 bases, and the junction held 10 bases outside the gene matches. CDR1 and CDR2 from the germline V gene are LGHNA and YSLEER.